This T cell receptor (beta chain) was sequenced for a study of CD8+ T cells in alopecia areata. RNA, once extracted, was reverse transcribed into cDNA for use as the sequencing template. Clones were sequenced by immunoSEQ multiplex PCR, and TCRdb holds only the in-frame ones, with some missing. The repertoire holds 140,000 to 150,000 clones, with 45% to 60% as singletons. Study findings and constraints: Tofacitinib significantly decreased scalp clonality and expanded CD8+ clones among top 100. Sequences from scalp samples also cover resident alphabeta T cells of normal skin.

CDR3 length: 15 residues. CDR1 and CDR2 (germline): SGHRS, YFSETQ. Trimming took 0 bases from V and 5 from J; bases not matched to a gene: 3. On this clone itself: Its antigen is as yet unknown.

Treatment reported: oral pan-JAK inhibitor, 5-10 mg twice daily. The rearrangement links TRBV5-1 to TRBJ2-5; TRBD2 aligns across 11 bases. This TCR derives from a human donor with alopecia areata. The source material was CD8+ T cells sorted from blood, sampled at week 4, from a patient treated with tofacitinib. CDR3 DNA: TGCGCCAGCAGCTTGGCGACTAGCGGGACTGAGACCCAGTACTTC. This sequence encodes CASSLATSGTETQYF.